A selection of T cell receptor beta chains follows, all from one sample in a study of breast tumors, draining lymph nodes, adjacent tissues. MiXCR, run by TCRdb on the multiplex PCR reads, gives a single entry per CDR3 protein. The repertoire includes over 150,000 distinct CDR3 sequences, approximately 30% of them detected once, and approximately 4.3% sits in the top ten. Material: axillary lymph node tissue. Receptors were obtained from a female donor with breast cancer. Some clones in this sample may be carry-over from other donors' samples. Each CDR3 is given with its conserved first and last residue. D genes are given only for firm matches. Clone size is shown for a subset of rows, as once, few, many or a class of expanded clone.

cdr3_length,d_call,clone_size,v_call,j_call,cdr3_aa,cdr3_nt
18,TRBD2,many,TRBV20-1,TRBJ2-3,CSADSTWTSGPSTDTQYF,TGCAGTGCTGATTCTACGTGGACTAGCGGTCCATCCACAGATACGCAGTATTTT
14,TRBD1,many,TRBV11-2,TRBJ2-5,CASSTGQVQETQYF,TGTGCCAGCAGCACTGGACAGGTACAAGAGACCCAGTACTTC
12,-,few,TRBV3-1,TRBJ2-7,CASSQEDGDQYF,TGTGCCAGCAGCCAAGAGGACGGGGATCAGTACTTC
18,TRBD2,-,TRBV27,TRBJ2-6,CASSDRTRGASGANVLTF,TGTGCCAGCAGTGATAGGACTAGAGGAGCCTCTGGGGCCAACGTCCTGACTTTC
13,-,-,TRBV5-6,TRBJ1-3,CASSLGVANTIYF,TGTGCCAGCAGCTTGGGGGTTGCAAACACCATATATTTT
16,-,many,TRBV19,TRBJ1-5,CASSIIGTPSNQPQHF,TGTGCCAGTAGTATAATAGGGACACCTAGCAATCAGCCCCAGCATTTT
14,-,few,TRBV7-8,TRBJ1-1,CASSLKARSTEAFF,TGTGCCAGCAGCTTAAAGGCTCGAAGCACTGAAGCTTTCTTT
15,TRBD2,few,TRBV27,TRBJ2-5,CASSFASGGQETQYF,TGTGCCAGCAGTTTCGCTAGCGGGGGACAAGAGACCCAGTACTTC
19,TRBD2,many,TRBV7-2,TRBJ2-7,CASSRGPTSGGRDGYEQYF,TGTGCCAGCAGTCGCGGACCGACTAGCGGGGGGCGAGATGGCTACGAGCAGTACTTC
17,TRBD2,-,TRBV13,TRBJ2-2,CASSPPEGGKGTGELFF,TGTGCCAGCAGCCCCCCCGAGGGAGGGAAAGGGACCGGGGAGCTGTTTTTT
14,-,many,TRBV15,TRBJ2-5,CATSSGAIQETQYF,TGTGCCACCAGCAGTGGGGCAATTCAAGAGACCCAGTACTTC
14,TRBD2,many,TRBV12-3/TRBV12-4,TRBJ2-1,CASLIAGPYNEQFF,TGTGCCAGCCTTATAGCGGGACCCTACAATGAGCAGTTCTTC
12,-,-,TRBV20-1,TRBJ1-6,CSAGTVNSPLHF,TGCAGTGCCGGGACGGTCAATTCACCCCTCCACTTT
12,-,many,TRBV20-1,TRBJ2-1,CSARIGTFEQFF,TGCAGTGCTAGAATAGGGACCTTTGAGCAGTTCTTC
18,-,many,TRBV20-1,TRBJ2-3,CSARDRRLAGTGTDTQYF,TGCAGTGCTAGAGATCGTAGGTTAGCGGGTACAGGGACAGATACGCAGTATTTT